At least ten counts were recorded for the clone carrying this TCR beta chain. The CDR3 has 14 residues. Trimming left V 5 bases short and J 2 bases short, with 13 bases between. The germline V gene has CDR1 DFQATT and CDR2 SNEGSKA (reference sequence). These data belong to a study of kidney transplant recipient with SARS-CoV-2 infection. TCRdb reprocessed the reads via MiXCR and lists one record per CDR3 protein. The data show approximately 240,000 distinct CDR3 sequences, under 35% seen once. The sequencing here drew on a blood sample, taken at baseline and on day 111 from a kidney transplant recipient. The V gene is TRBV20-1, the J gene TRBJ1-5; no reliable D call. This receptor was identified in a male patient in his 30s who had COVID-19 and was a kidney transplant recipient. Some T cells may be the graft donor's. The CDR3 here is CSASRLGGNQPQHF. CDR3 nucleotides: TGCAGTGCTTCCCGACTCGGGGGCAATCAGCCCCAGCATTTT.